The 20 T cell receptor beta chains below were found in one sample sequenced in a study of identical twins. Using its own MiXCR run on the 5' RACE reads, TCRdb lists one record per CDR3 protein. The table shows approximately 190,000 distinct CDR3 sequences, with approximately 15% occurring only once. A further study also used this sample, focusing on T cells expressing NK-cell markers.

The specimen was CD8+ T cells sorted from blood. Receptor source: a woman aged 18-30 years in good health.

The chain joins TRBV7-9 to TRBJ2-5; D is perhaps TRBD2 (5 bases). Germline V lookup: CDR1 SEHNR, CDR2 FQNEAQ (reference sequence). V gave up 4 bases and J gave up 2 bases, with 17 bases separating them. The CDR3 length is 16 residues. CDR3 sequence: CASSWNTRTPQETQYF. Here the CDR3 DNA reads TGTGCCAGCAGCTGGAATACTAGAACCCCGCAAGAGACCCAGTACTTC.

This clonotype was found a few times. The V call is TRBV7-2, the J call TRBJ1-5, with D unresolved. This CDR3 spans 14 amino acids. Germline CDR1 SGHTA, CDR2 FQGNSA. V lost 1 base and J 4 bases, leaving 8 bases between the germline ends. CDR3 nucleotides: TGTGCCAGCAGCTTAGGATTTGATAATCAGCCCCAGCATTTT. It yields the protein CASSLGFDNQPQHF.

This clonotype has a handful of counts. V gene TRBV5-1 combines with J gene TRBJ2-1, with D hard to call. CDR1 and CDR2 (germline): SGHRS, YFSETQ. CDR3 length: 15 residues. V was cut by 6 bases and J by 2 bases, with 15 bases left in between. The CDR3 sequence: CASKVGGPTYNEQFF. The CDR3 nucleotides are TGCGCCAGCAAGGTGGGCGGACCTACCTACAATGAGCAGTTCTTC.

The gene calls are TRBV6-5 and TRBJ2-7; 10 nucleotides line up with TRBD1. Germline lookup yields CDR1 MNHEY and CDR2 SVGAGI. The V gene end was trimmed by 8 bases and the J gene end by 4 bases; junction bases not matched to a gene: 2. The CDR3 covers 12 residues. This CDR3 reads CASGGQGYEQYF. Written as DNA, the CDR3 is TGTGCCAGCGGGGGACAGGGGTACGAGCAGTACTTC.

A few counts support this clonotype. The V gene is TRBV6-1, the J gene TRBJ1-1; tentative D call: TRBD1 (5 bases). Germline CDR1 MNHNS, CDR2 SASEGT. V lost 2 bases and J 1 base, leaving 14 bases between the germline ends. This CDR3 spans 16 amino acids. The CDR3 region is CASSERVGVGNTEAFF. In DNA, the CDR3 is TGTGCCAGCAGTGAAAGAGTAGGGGTAGGGAACACTGAAGCTTTCTTT.

J is TRBJ2-2 and V is TRBV27; perhaps TRBD1 as D (6 bases). The CDR3 spans 15 residues. The V and J ends lost 7 bases and 3 bases respectively, with 15 bases between them. Per germline, CDR1 MNHEY and CDR2 SMNVEV (reference sequence). The CDR3 loop reads CASTPGHPDTGELFF. In DNA form, the CDR3 reads TGTGCCAGCACCCCGGGACATCCCGACACCGGGGAGCTGTTTTTT.

The chain couples TRBV7-6 to TRBJ2-1; 7 nucleotides line up with TRBD2. CDR1 SGHVS and CDR2 FNYEAQ come from the germline V gene. The CDR3 runs to 15 residues. After removal of 0 bases from V and 5 bases from J, the junction contained 4 bases not matched to a gene. CDR3 in amino acids: CASSLAGGAHNEQFF. CDR3 nucleotide sequence: TGTGCCAGCAGCTTAGCGGGAGGGGCCCACAATGAGCAGTTCTTC.

This clonotype was counted a few times. The chain has TRBV6-2 or TRBV6-3 and TRBJ1-1; D might be TRBD1 (5 bases). The CDR3 has 15 amino acids. Germline lookup yields CDR1 MNHEY and CDR2 SVGEGT. Deletions cut 6 bases from V and 1 base from J, with 15 bases between. The CDR3 DNA reads as TGTGCCAGCAGCCTAGGGGTTCCATCGAACACTGAAGCTTTCTTT. Amino acids: CASSLGVPSNTEAFF.

This clonotype occurred a few times. This rearrangement joins TRBV7-3 to TRBJ2-1, with 9 bases aligning to TRBD2. Trimming cost V 1 base and J 4 bases; bases outside gene matches: 5. CDR1 and CDR2 from the germline V gene are SGHTA and FQGTGA. The CDR3 extends over 16 amino acids. CDR3 bases: TGTGCCAGCAGCTTAATAGCGGGGGACCAGTACAATGAGCAGTTCTTC. This translates into CASSLIAGDQYNEQFF.

This chain connects TRBV6-4 to TRBJ2-7, with D hard to call. The CDR3 covers 15 residues. V was pared by 4 bases and J by 2 bases, with 15 bases between. Per the germline V gene, CDR1 is MRHNA and CDR2 is SNTAGT. Here the CDR3 reads CASSAPKGRAYEQYF. The DNA of the CDR3 is TGTGCCAGCAGTGCTCCGAAGGGCAGAGCCTACGAGCAGTACTTC.

The chain uses TRBV24-1 and TRBJ2-3; no definite D call. This CDR3 has 12 amino acids. The ends were cut back, 1 base at V and 4 bases at J, with 2 bases in the middle. The V gene's germline CDR1 is KGHDR and CDR2 SFDVKD. DNA of the CDR3: TGTGCCACCAGTGATTTATCAGATACGCAGTATTTT. Its translation is CATSDLSDTQYF.

This clonotype was seen a few times. The V gene is TRBV5-6, the J gene TRBJ2-7; 8 bases are shared with TRBD1. Germline lookup yields CDR1 SGHDT and CDR2 YYEEEE. This CDR3 has 15 residues. The ends lost 4 bases at V and 4 bases at J; junction bases unmatched: 10. The CDR3 sequence is CASSASRTGSYEQYF. The CDR3 DNA reads as TGTGCCAGCAGCGCCAGCCGGACAGGGAGTTACGAGCAGTACTTC.

V usage is TRBV5-4 and J usage is TRBJ2-1; 8 nucleotides line up with TRBD1. The CDR3 is 16 amino acids. The V and J ends lost 5 bases and 4 bases, in that order; junction bases with no gene match: 11. Germline V gene sequence: CDR1 SGHNT, CDR2 YYREEE (reference sequence). The DNA of the CDR3 is TGTGCCAGCAGACGAATGTACGGGACAGGTTACAATGAGCAGTTCTTC. Residues: CASRRMYGTGYNEQFF.

Only a few counts were recorded for this clonotype. The chain couples TRBV29-1 to TRBJ1-1, with 8 bases fitting TRBD1. The germline V gene encodes CDR1 SQVTM and CDR2 ANQGSEA. The CDR3 loop spans 15 amino acids. The CDR3 protein is CSTAPGQGVDTEAFF. The CDR3 coding sequence is TGCAGTACAGCCCCCGGACAGGGTGTCGACACTGAAGCTTTCTTT.

The V call is TRBV27, the J call TRBJ2-7; D remains ambiguous. Germline CDR1 is MNHEY and CDR2 is SMNVEV (reference sequence). V was cut by 7 bases and J by 2 bases, with 12 bases left in between. The CDR3 runs 13 residues. This CDR3 reads CASMRTATYEQYF. Written as DNA, the CDR3 is TGTGCCAGCATGAGAACAGCAACCTACGAGCAGTACTTC.

V usage is TRBV20-1 and J usage is TRBJ2-4, with D unclear. The CDR3 consists of 14 residues. V lost 6 bases, J lost 2 bases, and 14 bases lay in between. Germline CDR1 and CDR2: DFQATT and SNEGSKA (reference sequence). In DNA form, the CDR3 reads TGCAGTGCCCGACCCCCTGATACCAAAAACATTCAGTACTTC. The encoded protein is CSARPPDTKNIQYF.

The chain links TRBV10-3 to TRBJ2-7; D unresolved. The CDR3 is made up of 16 amino acids. V was clipped by 3 bases and J by 1 base, with 16 bases between them. CDR1 ENHRY and CDR2 SYGVKD come from the germline V gene. DNA for the CDR3: TGTGCCATCAGTGATAATAGGGCCTCCCAGTCCTACGAGCAGTACTTC. Translation gives CAISDNRASQSYEQYF.

This clonotype showed up just a few times. V gene TRBV20-1 combines with J gene TRBJ2-3; maybe TRBD1 (6 bases). V was trimmed by 0 bases and J by 2 bases, leaving 21 bases between them. Germline CDR1 and CDR2: DFQATT and SNEGSKA (reference sequence). CDR3 length equals 18 residues. Here the CDR3 reads CSARDKRRTEGNTDTQYF. CDR3 sequence (DNA): TGCAGTGCTAGAGATAAGCGGAGGACAGAAGGTAACACAGATACGCAGTATTTT.

The chain has TRBV29-1 and TRBJ1-3, with D possibly being TRBD1 (6 bases). Trimming cost V 6 bases and J 4 bases, with 16 bases left between them. This CDR3 is built from 14 residues. Germline loops: CDR1 SQVTM, CDR2 ANQGSEA. CDR3 nucleotide sequence: TGCAGCGTCGGACAGCCCGGAGGCGGAAACACCATATATTTT. As protein: CSVGQPGGGNTIYF.

This sequence joins TRBV4-1 and TRBJ1-1; D gene unclear. The germline V gene encodes CDR1 MGHRA and CDR2 YSYEKL. The CDR3 length is 14 residues. Trimming took 0 bases from V and 5 from J, leaving 10 bases between them. DNA of the CDR3: TGCGCCAGCAGCCAAGATCGGGGATTTACTGAAGCTTTCTTT. Its translation is CASSQDRGFTEAFF.